A single sample gave rise to the 16 T cell receptor beta chains below, sequenced in a study of cytomegalovirus exposure and HLA in healthy donors. In the PCR, 60 Vbeta and 13 Jbeta primers were used. The protocol was immunoSEQ multiplex PCR, while the TCRdb copy is restricted to in-frame clones and leaves out a portion. The data contain more than 90,000 clones, approximately 72% of them singletons. Sample: PBMCs. The receptor set was obtained from a middle-aged man in good health and CMV-seropositive.

V is TRBV9 and J is TRBJ2-1; D might be TRBD1 (7 bases). Germline V gives CDR1 SGDLS, CDR2 YYNGEE. V dropped 5 bases and J dropped 3 bases, with 18 bases sitting between them. The CDR3 length is 16 residues. CDR3 region: CASSARGTVDYNEQFF. The CDR3 nucleotides are TGTGCCAGCAGTGCCCGGGGGACAGTAGACTACAATGAGCAGTTCTTC.

The chain combines TRBV6-1 with TRBJ2-2; D is unclear. The CDR3 length is 14 residues. Germline V gene data show CDR1 as MNHNS and CDR2 as SASEGT. The ends were cut back, 3 bases at V and 4 bases at J, with 9 bases in the middle. CDR3 in DNA: TGTGCCAGCAGTGAGGGCAGTATCACCGGGGAGCTGTTTTTT. Its protein is CASSEGSITGELFF.

Only one count was recorded for this clone. This sequence joins TRBV9 and TRBJ1-6; TRBD1 is a possible D gene (6 bases). This CDR3 region has 15 residues. Germline V gene lookup returns CDR1 SGDLS and CDR2 YYNGEE. V shed 0 bases and J shed 7 bases, with 11 bases lying between them. CDR3 in DNA: TGTGCCAGCAGCGTAGACACAGGGCGAAATTCACCCCTCCACTTT. Its protein is CASSVDTGRNSPLHF.

The V gene is TRBV7-9, the J gene TRBJ1-5; 9 nucleotides agree with TRBD1. Trimming removed 1 base from V and 1 base from J; junction bases left unmatched: 2. The CDR3 sequence is 16 residues long. Germline lookup yields CDR1 SEHNR and CDR2 FQNEAQ (reference sequence). This CDR3 is CASSLGTGASNQPQHF. The DNA for the CDR3 is TGTGCCAGCAGCTTAGGGACAGGGGCAAGCAATCAGCCCCAGCATTTT.

The J gene is TRBJ2-7, the V gene TRBV6-4; 8 positions agree with TRBD1. V was pared by 4 bases and J by 3 bases, with 23 bases of the junction left unmatched. CDR1 is MRHNA, CDR2 SNTAGT, per germline. The CDR3 consists of 20 residues. In nucleotides, the CDR3 is TGTGCCAGCAGTGGCGCAAAGGACAGGGAAGGCCCCCCCCACTACTACGAGCAGTACTTC. Its translation is CASSGAKDREGPPHYYEQYF.

This clone was detected a few times. The chain combines TRBV6-5 with TRBJ1-5, with D perhaps TRBD1 (5 bases). Between the trimmed V and J ends, which lost 3 bases and 1 base, there was a span of 10 bases. Germline V CDR1 and CDR2: MNHEY, SVGAGI. The CDR3 consists of 15 residues. Written as DNA, the CDR3 is TGTGCCAGCAGTTATACCAGGGCCAGCAATCAGCCCCAGCATTTT. Amino acids: CASSYTRASNQPQHF.

The chain uses TRBV11-2 and TRBJ2-1, with no clear D. The V end was cut by 5 bases, the J end by 1 base, with 15 bases between. The germline V gene encodes CDR1 SGHAT and CDR2 FQNNGV. The CDR3 has 16 amino acids. The CDR3 reads CASSPQYPRSYNEQFF. CDR3 bases: TGTGCCAGCAGCCCACAGTACCCGAGATCCTACAATGAGCAGTTCTTC.

V gene TRBV10-1 combines with J gene TRBJ1-1; 9 positions match TRBD1. J gave up 1 base and V 5 bases, and 2 bases lay outside the gene matches. This CDR3 spans 14 amino acids. From germline, CDR1 is WNHNN and CDR2 SYGVQD (reference sequence). The CDR3 loop reads CASSWGQGNTEAFF. Here the CDR3 DNA reads TGCGCCAGCAGTTGGGGACAGGGGAACACTGAAGCTTTCTTT.

The J gene is TRBJ2-7, the V gene TRBV28, with D possibly being TRBD1 (5 bases). CDR3 length equals 15 residues. Trimming stripped 1 base from V and 0 bases from J, with 10 bases between. Germline V gene sequence: CDR1 MDHEN, CDR2 SYDVKM. The CDR3, as DNA: TGTGCCAGCAGTTTATACTCGACAGACTCCTACGAGCAGTACTTC. Amino acids: CASSLYSTDSYEQYF.

The chain employs TRBV5-8 and TRBJ2-5; D might be TRBD1 (6 bases). Trimming shortened V by 4 bases and J by 7 bases, and 20 bases separated the two germline ends. Germline-derived CDR1 and CDR2 are SGHTS and YDEGEE. The CDR3 contains 15 residues. CDR3: CASSLARTAVGTQYF. The CDR3 DNA reads TGTGCCAGCAGCCTCGCACGGACAGCGGTTGGGACCCAGTACTTC.

This chain joins TRBV6-1 and TRBJ1-2, with D maybe TRBD1 (6 bases). Germline V gene lookup returns CDR1 MNHNS and CDR2 SASEGT. This CDR3 spans 17 amino acids. Deletions cut 3 bases from V and 3 bases from J, with 20 bases between. The CDR3 DNA sequence: TGTGCCAGCAGTGACCTTTCCCGACAGGTCGGATACTATGGCTACACCTTC. It is translated as CASSDLSRQVGYYGYTF.

This chain joins TRBV2 and TRBJ1-2; perhaps TRBD1 as D (6 bases). This CDR3 comprises 15 residues. Germline V lookup: CDR1 SNHLY, CDR2 FYNNEI. The V end was cut by 7 bases, the J end by 3 bases, with 18 bases between. In DNA form, the CDR3 reads TGTGCCAGCAACGACTTTCCGGGGGGCGACTATGGCTACACCTTC. Its protein is CASNDFPGGDYGYTF. Full variable domain (outside the CDR3, taken from reference TRBV2 and TRBJ1-2): EPEVTQTPSHQVTQMGQEVILRCVPISNHLYFYWYRQILGQKVEFLVSFYNNEISEKSEIFDDQFSVERPDGSNFTLKIRSTKLEDSAMYFCASNDFPGGDYGYTFGSGTRLTVV.

The V and J genes are TRBV2 and TRBJ2-5; possibly TRBD2 for D (5 bases). Germline-derived CDR1 and CDR2 are SNHLY and FYNNEI. The length of the CDR3 is 14 residues. The V end was cut by 1 base, the J end by 4 bases, with 10 bases between. CDR3 sequence (DNA): TGTGCCAGCAGTGAAGGACGAGGAGGAGAGACCCAGTACTTC. This gives the protein CASSEGRGGETQYF.

This chain connects TRBV6-6 to TRBJ1-2; D remains unclear. This CDR3 region has 14 residues. Looked up from germline, CDR1 is MNHNY and CDR2 is SVGAGI (reference sequence). V shed 6 bases and J shed 2 bases, with 13 bases lying between them. The CDR3 DNA reads TGTGCCAGCAGGAGACCTACAGAGAACTATGGCTACACCTTC. As protein: CASRRPTENYGYTF.

The CDR3 nucleotides read TGTGCCAGCAGAAAGAGGGGGTGGATCACCGGGGAGCTGTTTTTT. It specifies CASRKRGWITGELFF. The chain combines TRBV11-2 with TRBJ2-2; tentatively, D is TRBD1 (6 bases). Trimming took off 6 bases at V and 4 bases at J, with 15 bases between the two ends. This CDR3 contains 15 residues. Germline V CDR1 and CDR2: SGHAT, FQNNGV.

J is TRBJ2-2 and V is TRBV7-6; 9 positions agree with TRBD1. The CDR3 runs 16 residues. V lost 0 bases to trimming and J lost 6 bases; unmatched junction nucleotides: 5. Per germline, CDR1 SGHVS and CDR2 FNYEAQ. The CDR3 DNA is TGTGCCAGCAGCTTAGCGGCGGGACAGGGTGCCGGGGAGCTGTTTTTT. Its protein is CASSLAAGQGAGELFF.